These 2 T cell receptor beta chains were all obtained from the same sample, sequenced in a study of blood T cells in healthy people across ages. The second PCR ran about 6 to 11 cycles with a sample-barcoded 5' primer and J-beta primers. TCRdb called the 5' RACE reads again in MiXCR, with one record for every CDR3 protein. This repertoire shows around 1,500,000 distinct CDR3 sequences, roughly 27% found once; its top ten account for 7% to 9%. Sample: blood. The receptors shown here come from a woman aged 25-40 years in good health.

CDR3 protein: CASSGYRDNSPLHF. The DNA for the CDR3 is TGTGCCAGCAGCGGGTACAGGGATAATTCACCCCTCCACTTT. The chain links TRBV5-5 to TRBJ1-6; a weak D match, TRBD1 (6 bases). V dropped 4 bases and J dropped 5 bases, with 10 bases sitting between them. Germline V CDR1 and CDR2: SGHKS, YYEKEE (reference sequence). CDR3 length equals 14 residues.

The V call is TRBV12-3 or TRBV12-4, the J call TRBJ2-1; TRBD2 matches 7 bases. CDR3 length: 14 amino acids. V trimming: 7 bases; J trimming: 6 bases; junction bases outside the gene matches: 9. CDR3 residues: CASTWGGRSNEQFF. CDR3 bases: TGTGCCAGCACCTGGGGCGGGAGAAGCAATGAGCAGTTCTTC.